This T cell receptor beta chain was found in a study of cytomegalovirus exposure and HLA in healthy donors. Study-wide results and limits: Across donors, most TCRs were seen rarely, yet some public ones were widespread. Some segments of the V type, notably TRBV6-2 and TRBV6-3, were excluded as indistinguishable. The study designated roughly 150 TCR beta chains cytomegalovirus-associated.

Note on this clone: The antigen remains unidentified.

60 Vbeta and 13 Jbeta primers were used in PCR. The repertoire was sequenced with immunoSEQ multiplex PCR; TCRdb's copy has only in-frame clones and lacks some. In all, the sample yields under 50,000 clones. CDR3 length: 14 amino acids. V was pared by 0 bases and J by 6 bases, with 12 bases between. CDR1 MNHNS and CDR2 SASEGT come from the germline V gene. Participants comprised healthy donors of bone marrow. Sequenced material: PBMCs. The chain uses TRBV6-1 and TRBJ2-7, with D perhaps TRBD1 (6 bases). The TCR originated in a male donor in good health and CMV-seronegative. DNA for the CDR3: TGTGCCAGCAGTGAAGCACTACAGGGTCCCGAGCAGTACTTC. This sequence encodes CASSEALQGPEQYF.